One and the same sample provided the 6 T cell receptor beta chains below, sequenced in a study of blood T cell repertoires in COVID-19. Produced via immunoSEQ multiplex PCR; TCRdb's table is partial and in-frame only. Among under 200,000 clones listed, around four fifths were seen once. The sequencing input was peripheral blood. All receptors derive from a man aged 70 or older with active or convalescent COVID-19.

In this sample, this clone turned up a few times. The chain links TRBV7-2 to TRBJ2-3, with D possibly matching TRBD1 (6 bases). Looked up from germline, CDR1 is SGHTA and CDR2 is FQGNSA. There are 15 residues in the CDR3. The V end was cut by 5 bases, the J end by 1 base, with 13 bases between. CDR3 region: CASSPNRVRTDTQYF. CDR3 DNA sequence: TGTGCCAGCAGCCCAAACAGGGTCCGCACAGATACGCAGTATTTT. The full variable domain, completed using reference TRBV7-2 and TRBJ2-3, is GAGVSQSPSNKVTEKGKDVELRCDPISGHTALYWYRQSLGQGLEFLIYFQGNSAPDKSGLPSDRFSAERTGGSVSTLTIQRTQQEDSAVYLCASSPNRVRTDTQYFGPGTRLTVL.

This clone was picked up many times. The V and J genes are TRBV7-9 and TRBJ2-7; weak D call: TRBD1 (6 bases). Trimming shortened V by 6 bases and J by 12 bases, and 18 bases separated the two germline ends. CDR3 length equals 12 residues. The germline CDR1 and CDR2 sequences are SEHNR and FQNEAQ (reference sequence). The DNA for the CDR3 is TGTGCCAGCAGGGGGACACGTCCTACCCGGTACTTC. Its translation: CASRGTRPTRYF.

The genes are TRBV5-1 and TRBJ2-3; TRBD1 agrees at 9 bases. Per the germline V gene, CDR1 is SGHRS and CDR2 is YFSETQ. V lost 4 bases to trimming and J lost 4 bases; unmatched junction nucleotides: 4. The CDR3 has 14 residues. The CDR3 DNA is TGCGCCAGCAGCCGGGGGACAGGGTCAGATACGCAGTATTTT. It is translated as CASSRGTGSDTQYF.

The V and J genes are TRBV5-1 and TRBJ1-2; no clear D gene. The CDR3 has 13 amino acids. The V gene's germline CDR1 is SGHRS and CDR2 YFSETQ. V was clipped by 4 bases and J by 4 bases, with 11 bases between them. CDR3 residues: CASSQAEGYGYTF. The CDR3 DNA reads TGCGCCAGCAGCCAAGCAGAGGGCTATGGCTACACCTTC.

V gene TRBV4-2 combines with J gene TRBJ2-3; 8 bases match TRBD1. CDR1 and CDR2 (germline): LGHNA, YNFKEQ. This CDR3 is 15 amino acids long. The J segment lost 4 bases and the V segment lost 1 base, leaving 4 bases of the junction unmatched. CDR3: CASSQGRTGPDTQYF. CDR3 in DNA: TGTGCCAGCAGCCAAGGGAGGACAGGGCCAGATACGCAGTATTTT.

The V and J genes are TRBV19 and TRBJ2-1, with D tentatively TRBD2 (5 bases). Germline values: CDR1 LNHDA, CDR2 SQIVND (reference sequence). V was pared by 4 bases and J by 3 bases, with 7 bases between. The CDR3 is made up of 13 amino acids. CDR3 in amino acids: CASSTTNYNEQFF. In DNA, the CDR3 is TGTGCCAGTAGTACGACTAACTACAATGAGCAGTTCTTC.